This T cell receptor (beta chain) was recorded in a study of CD8 T cells in ankylosing spondylitis. Points from the study as a whole: Certain motif variants had earlier been reported in reactive arthritis synovial fluid and blood. Blood from ankylosing spondylitis patients appeared to carry a characteristic roughly eight-variant TCR beta motif.

A single record per CDR3 protein comes from TCRdb applying MiXCR to the 5' RACE reads. The sample contains some 700,000 distinct CDR3 sequences, roughly 19% of which appear only once. The length of the CDR3 is 14 residues. V was pared by 1 base and J by 4 bases, with 11 bases between. This clonotype was observed a handful of times. The antigen is not known. The clonotype comes from a male donor with ankylosing spondylitis. The sample taken for sequencing was blood, either unsorted or a sorted T cell fraction (not recorded which). The gene calls are TRBV12-3 or TRBV12-4 and TRBJ2-7; the D is unclear. The CDR3 nucleotides are TGTGCCAGCAGTTTAGTAGGGCTTGGGTACGAGCAGTACTTC. Translated, it gives CASSLVGLGYEQYF.